This T cell receptor (beta chain) was found in a study of cytomegalovirus exposure and HLA in healthy donors. Study background: The 130 or so validation repertoires, a later analysis reported, used the same platform as the 650 to 800 repertoires from the first cohort.

Only in-frame clones appear in the TCRdb table, and some are missing; sequencing was by immunoSEQ multiplex PCR. This table has roughly 130,000 clones, roughly 90% appearing once. Worth noting for this clone: What it recognizes is unknown.

Findings of the study overall: Reportedly, diagnosis of cytomegalovirus status by the classifier showed high specificity and sensitivity. Fewer than 200 TCR beta chains were listed as cytomegalovirus-associated. Subsequent analysis showed first-cohort TCR clusters tending to co-occur in 120 validation repertoires.

The CDR3 length is 17 residues. Trimming cost V 5 bases and J 1 base; bases outside gene matches: 10. Germline CDR1 SGHAT, CDR2 FQNNGV. The material sequenced was PBMCs. This clonotype originated in a man aged 25 to 40 in good health and CMV-seronegative. The chain has TRBV11-2 and TRBJ2-7; TRBD2 matches 11 bases. The CDR3 bases are TGTGCCAGCAGCCTCCTACCCGGGACTAGCGGTTCCTACGAGCAGTACTTC. This codes for CASSLLPGTSGSYEQYF.